Below, 21 T cell receptor beta chains from the same sample are listed, as sequenced in a study of PD-1 blockade in classical Hodgkin lymphoma. The time point is: cycle 4 day 1 (C4D1), after more than five weeks of nivolumab. All trial patients relapsed after autologous stem cell transplantation. Sequencing used immunoSEQ multiplex PCR; TCRdb keeps in-frame clones, though not all of them. This sample has some 22,000 clones, with over 65% found just once. Material: peripheral blood mononuclear cells (PBMCs), obtained before the fourth cycle of nivolumab. The receptors stem from a human donor with classical Hodgkin lymphoma.

The chain is built from TRBV19 and TRBJ1-1, with a possible D match to TRBD1 (5 bases). Trimming removed 5 bases from V and 3 bases from J, with 13 bases in between. Germline values: CDR1 LNHDA, CDR2 SQIVND (reference sequence). This CDR3 is 14 amino acids long. The CDR3 sequence is CASSPKSGYTEAFF. The CDR3 nucleotides are TGTGCCAGTAGTCCAAAGTCAGGGTACACTGAAGCTTTCTTT.

This clone was seen just once. V is TRBV5-4 and J is TRBJ1-2; D is perhaps TRBD1 (5 bases). The CDR3 consists of 16 residues. Germline values: CDR1 SGHNT, CDR2 YYREEE (reference sequence). V was pared by 0 bases and J by 2 bases, with 14 bases between. CDR3: CASSLGGLEANYGYTF. The CDR3 region has the DNA TGTGCCAGCAGCTTGGGGGGACTCGAGGCCAACTATGGCTACACCTTC.

In its sample, this clone ranks as medium-sized. This chain joins TRBV6-1 and TRBJ2-7; 10 bases align to TRBD1. The CDR3 length is 15 residues. The V segment lost 2 bases and the J segment 5 bases; nucleotides outside the gene matches: 6. Germline assignment: CDR1 MNHNS and CDR2 SASEGT. CDR3 bases: TGTGCCAGCAGTGAACCGGGACAGGGGATCCACGAGCAGTACTTC. As protein: CASSEPGQGIHEQYF.

The gene calls are TRBV6-6 and TRBJ2-7; 7 bases line up with TRBD2. The CDR3 runs to 16 residues. Germline trimming cut 2 bases from V and 0 bases from J; bases unmatched to any gene: 7. Germline CDR1 and CDR2: MNHNY and SVGAGI (reference sequence). The CDR3: CASSYGGVPSSYEQYF. DNA for the CDR3: TGTGCCAGCAGTTACGGGGGGGTCCCTTCCTCCTACGAGCAGTACTTC.

This chain uses TRBV25-1 with TRBJ2-3; 8 bases fit TRBD1. J lost 4 bases, V lost 4 bases, and 1 base had no gene match. Germline V CDR1 and CDR2: MGHDK, SYGVNS. There are 13 residues in the CDR3. Here the CDR3 reads CASSGQGPDTQYF. The CDR3 DNA is TGTGCCAGCAGTGGACAGGGGCCAGATACGCAGTATTTT.

This clone was found once. V and J are TRBV27 and TRBJ2-7; D is perhaps TRBD1 (5 bases). The CDR3 spans 14 residues. Germline V gives CDR1 MNHEY, CDR2 SMNVEV (reference sequence). The V end lost 2 bases, the J end lost 8 bases, and 16 bases lay between the germline ends. The CDR3 DNA reads as TGTGCCAGCAGTTTACTAGGGGCACCGTCTAAGCAGTACTTC. Translated: CASSLLGAPSKQYF.

The chain joins TRBV5-4 to TRBJ2-7; D is perhaps TRBD1 or TRBD2 (5 bases each). The CDR3 loop spans 14 amino acids. Germline V CDR1 and CDR2: SGHNT, YYREEE (reference sequence). The V gene lost 0 bases and the J gene lost 3 bases, with 10 bases spanning the gap. In DNA form, the CDR3 reads TGTGCCAGCAGCTTGGCTGGGGGAAACTACGAGCAGTACTTC. Its protein product is CASSLAGGNYEQYF.

The J gene is TRBJ1-5, the V gene TRBV28; D call uncertain. The ends were cut back, 5 bases at V and 10 bases at J, with 15 bases in the middle. Germline CDR1 is MDHEN and CDR2 is SYDVKM. The CDR3 is made up of 13 amino acids. The CDR3 loop reads CASSIAPSAPQHF. CDR3 nucleotides: TGTGCCAGCAGTATTGCCCCCTCCGCTCCCCAGCATTTT.

The gene calls are TRBV7-8 and TRBJ1-5; the match to TRBD1 covers 8 bases. V was pared by 8 bases and J by 1 base, with 13 bases of the junction left unmatched. Germline V lookup: CDR1 SGHVS, CDR2 FQNEAQ. The CDR3 is 17 residues long. As DNA, the CDR3 is TGTGCCAGCGGACTGGGTGTCAGGGGGCTGAGCAATCAGCCCCAGCATTTT. Protein: CASGLGVRGLSNQPQHF.

This clone has only one observation. Here the CDR3 DNA reads TGTGCCAGCAGCTGGACGCTAGCCGGGACGGGTCGCGAGCAGTACTTC. This codes for CASSWTLAGTGREQYF. The chain has TRBV11-2 and TRBJ2-7, with D perhaps being TRBD1 or TRBD2 (5 bases each). The ends were cut back, 4 bases at V and 6 bases at J, with 22 bases in the middle. Germline CDR1 and CDR2: SGHAT and FQNNGV. The CDR3 is 16 amino acids.

The chain has TRBV19 and TRBJ2-3; 12 bases fit TRBD2. V trimming: 4 bases; J trimming: 3 bases; junction bases outside the gene matches: 5. The CDR3 extends over 16 amino acids. Germline CDR1 is LNHDA and CDR2 is SQIVND (reference sequence). This CDR3 reads CASSSRLAGDTDTQYF. DNA for the CDR3: TGTGCCAGTAGTAGCCGACTAGCGGGAGATACAGATACGCAGTATTTT.

Points on this clone: Germline and junction disagree at one end, which may indicate a read error. This rearrangement joins TRBV6-5 to TRBJ1-1; D might be TRBD1 (5 bases). CDR1 is MNHEY and CDR2 is SVGAGI in the germline V gene. The CDR3 loop spans 11 amino acids. In DNA form, the CDR3 reads TGTGCCAGCAGTACGGGACCGTATATAGTCTTT. Its translation is CASSTGPYIVF.

The chain has TRBV5-4 and TRBJ2-1; the D gene is possibly TRBD2 (6 bases). CDR3 length: 16 amino acids. Germline V lookup: CDR1 SGHNT, CDR2 YYREEE (reference sequence). The V end was cut by 0 bases, the J end by 0 bases, with 10 bases between. Written as DNA, the CDR3 is TGTGCCAGCAGCTTGGAGATCGGGGGCTCCTACAATGAGCAGTTCTTC. Translation gives CASSLEIGGSYNEQFF.

The chain recombines TRBV6-6 with TRBJ2-7; the match to TRBD2 covers 8 bases. The ends lost 6 bases at V and 4 bases at J; junction bases unmatched: 8. The CDR3 has 14 amino acids. Germline V CDR1 and CDR2: MNHNY, SVGAGI (reference sequence). In DNA form, the CDR3 reads TGTGCCAGCAGCGGCGGGACTAGTTGGTACGAGCAGTACTTC. Its protein product is CASSGGTSWYEQYF.

This clone came up once. The chain links TRBV6-5 to TRBJ2-2; 8 bases align to TRBD2. V dropped 7 bases and J dropped 0; count of bases not matched to a gene: 1. Germline V gives CDR1 MNHEY, CDR2 SVGAGI. The CDR3 runs 14 residues. In nucleotides, the CDR3 is TGTGCCAGCAAGCGGGGGTCGAACACCGGGGAGCTGTTTTTT. Translated, it gives CASKRGSNTGELFF.

This clone was found a few times. The CDR3, as DNA: TGCGCCAGCAGTCTCCCATTGGGGACATTTCGACAGCAGTACTTC. Its translation: CASSLPLGTFRQQYF. The V gene is TRBV23-1, the J gene TRBJ2-7; D possibly corresponds to TRBD1 (6 bases). TRBV23-1 is reported as an ORF; its role is uncertain. Trimming pared 4 bases from V and 8 bases from J, leaving 21 bases between. The CDR3 runs 15 residues.

The rearrangement uses TRBV10-3 and TRBJ2-2; 8 positions match TRBD1. Germline values: CDR1 ENHRY, CDR2 SYGVKD. Losses at the gene ends were 2 bases for V and 7 bases for J; bases not matched to a gene: 9. This CDR3 contains 16 residues. CDR3: CAISERAGGISGELFF. The CDR3 DNA follows: TGTGCCATCAGTGAGCGAGCAGGGGGCATCAGCGGGGAGCTGTTTTTT.

Comment on this clone: An end of the junction differs from the germline gene, which may be a read error. The chain is built from TRBV10-1 and TRBJ2-2; D is undetermined. Germline loops: CDR1 WNHNN, CDR2 SYGVQD (reference sequence). This CDR3 comprises 14 residues. The CDR3 nucleotides are TGCGCCAGCAGCCAGGCGGCGAATACCGGGGAGCTGTTTTTT. This encodes CASSQAANTGELFF.

This chain uses TRBV5-1 with TRBJ2-3; 9 nucleotides line up with TRBD2. Germline V gives CDR1 SGHRS, CDR2 YFSETQ. Losses at the gene ends were 4 bases for V and 6 bases for J; bases not matched to a gene: 12. The CDR3 sequence is 16 residues long. The CDR3 DNA reads as TGCGCCAGCAGCCCCGGGACTAGCCTATTGGTGGATACGCAGTATTTT. Translated, it gives CASSPGTSLLVDTQYF.

A single count supports this clone. The gene calls are TRBV7-2 and TRBJ2-7, with D tentatively TRBD1 (6 bases). CDR1 is SGHTA and CDR2 is FQGNSA in the germline V gene. V lost 1 base to trimming and J lost 3 bases, with 13 bases between them. This CDR3 has 15 amino acids. The CDR3 bases are TGTGCCAGCAGCTTAGGTGTTGGGGGCGGCTACGAGCAGTACTTC. This codes for CASSLGVGGGYEQYF.

The chain recombines TRBV7-8 with TRBJ2-7; 9 bases line up with TRBD2. The CDR3 is made up of 15 amino acids. Trimming cost V 5 bases and J 3 bases; bases outside gene matches: 8. The germline gives CDR1 SGHVS, CDR2 FQNEAQ. The CDR3 loop is CASSPRTSANYEQYF. The CDR3 DNA sequence: TGTGCCAGCAGCCCTCGGACTAGCGCAAACTACGAGCAGTACTTC.